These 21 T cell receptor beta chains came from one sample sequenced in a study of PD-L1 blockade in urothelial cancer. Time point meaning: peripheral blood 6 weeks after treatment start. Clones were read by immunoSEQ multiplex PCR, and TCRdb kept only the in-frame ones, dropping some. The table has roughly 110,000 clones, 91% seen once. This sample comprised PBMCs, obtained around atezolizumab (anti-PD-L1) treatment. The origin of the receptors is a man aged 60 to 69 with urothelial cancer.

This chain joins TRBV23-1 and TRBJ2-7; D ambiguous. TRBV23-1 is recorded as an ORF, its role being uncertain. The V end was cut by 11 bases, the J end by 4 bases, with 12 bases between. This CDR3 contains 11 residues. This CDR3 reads CAPSQTYEQYF. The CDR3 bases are TGCGCCCCGTCCCAAACTTACGAGCAGTACTTC.

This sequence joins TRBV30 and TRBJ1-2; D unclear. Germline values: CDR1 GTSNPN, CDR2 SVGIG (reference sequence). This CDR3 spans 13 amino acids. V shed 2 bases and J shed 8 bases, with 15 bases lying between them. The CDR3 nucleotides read TGTGCCTGGAGTCAAGGGTTGGGAGGCGGCTACACCTTC. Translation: CAWSQGLGGGYTF.

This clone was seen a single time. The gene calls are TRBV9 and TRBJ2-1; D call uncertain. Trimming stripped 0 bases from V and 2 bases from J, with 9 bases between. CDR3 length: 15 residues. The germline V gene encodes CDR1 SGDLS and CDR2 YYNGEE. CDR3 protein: CASSVAGAPYNEQFF. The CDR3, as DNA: TGTGCCAGCAGCGTAGCTGGAGCCCCCTACAATGAGCAGTTCTTC. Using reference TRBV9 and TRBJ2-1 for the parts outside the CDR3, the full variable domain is DSGVTQTPKHLITATGQRVTLRCSPRSGDLSVYWYQQSLDQGLQFLIQYYNGEERAKGNILERFSAQQFPDLHSELNLSSLELGDSALYFCASSVAGAPYNEQFFGPGTRLTVL.

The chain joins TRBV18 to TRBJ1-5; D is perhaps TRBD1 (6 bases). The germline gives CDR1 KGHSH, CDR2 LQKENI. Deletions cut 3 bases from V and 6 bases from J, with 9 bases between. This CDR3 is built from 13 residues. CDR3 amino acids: CASSPGGAQPQHF. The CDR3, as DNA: TGTGCCAGCTCACCCGGGGGGGCTCAGCCCCAGCATTTT. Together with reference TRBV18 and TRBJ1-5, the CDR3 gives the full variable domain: NAGVMQNPRHLVRRRGQEARLRCSPMKGHSHVYWYRQLPEEGLKFMVYLQKENIIDESGMPKERFSAEFPKEGPSILRIQQVVRGDSAAYFCASSPGGAQPQHFGDGTRLSIL.

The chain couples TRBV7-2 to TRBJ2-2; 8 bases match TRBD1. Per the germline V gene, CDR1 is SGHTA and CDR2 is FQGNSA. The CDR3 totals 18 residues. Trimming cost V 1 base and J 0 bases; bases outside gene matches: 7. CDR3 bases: TGTGCCAGCAGCTTAGATTTTGGGGACAGGTCGAACACCGGGGAGCTGTTTTTT. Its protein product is CASSLDFGDRSNTGELFF.

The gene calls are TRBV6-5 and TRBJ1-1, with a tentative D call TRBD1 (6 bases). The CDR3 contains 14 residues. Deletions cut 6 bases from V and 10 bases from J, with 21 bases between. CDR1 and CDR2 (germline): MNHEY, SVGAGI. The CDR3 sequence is CASRSNRAPLRAFF. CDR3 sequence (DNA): TGTGCCAGCAGGTCCAACAGGGCCCCCTTGCGAGCTTTCTTT.

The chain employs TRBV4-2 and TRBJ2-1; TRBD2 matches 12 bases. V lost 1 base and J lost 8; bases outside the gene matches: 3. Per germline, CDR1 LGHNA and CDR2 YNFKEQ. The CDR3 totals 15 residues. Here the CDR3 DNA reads TGTGCCAGCAGCCAAGGACTAGCGGGAGAGTATGAGCAGTTCTTC. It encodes CASSQGLAGEYEQFF.

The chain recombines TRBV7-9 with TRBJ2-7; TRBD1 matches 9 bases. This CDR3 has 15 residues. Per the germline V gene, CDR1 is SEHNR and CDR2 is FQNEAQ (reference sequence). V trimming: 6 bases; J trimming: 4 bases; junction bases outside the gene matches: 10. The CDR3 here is CASSSGTGRRYEQYF. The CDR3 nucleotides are TGTGCCAGCAGTTCCGGGACAGGGAGGCGGTACGAGCAGTACTTC.

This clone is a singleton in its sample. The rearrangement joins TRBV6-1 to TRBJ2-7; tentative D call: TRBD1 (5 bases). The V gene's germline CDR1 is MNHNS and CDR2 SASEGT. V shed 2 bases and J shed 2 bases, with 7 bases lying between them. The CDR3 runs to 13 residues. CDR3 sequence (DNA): TGTGCCAGCAGTGAACAGGGTACCTACGAGCAGTACTTC. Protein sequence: CASSEQGTYEQYF.

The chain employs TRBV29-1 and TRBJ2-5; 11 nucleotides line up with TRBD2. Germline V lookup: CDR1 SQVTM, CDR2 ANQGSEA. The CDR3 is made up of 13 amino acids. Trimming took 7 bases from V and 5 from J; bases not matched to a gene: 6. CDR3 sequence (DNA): TGCAGCGGCCGCGGGACTAGCGGCGAGACCCAGTACTTC. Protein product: CSGRGTSGETQYF.

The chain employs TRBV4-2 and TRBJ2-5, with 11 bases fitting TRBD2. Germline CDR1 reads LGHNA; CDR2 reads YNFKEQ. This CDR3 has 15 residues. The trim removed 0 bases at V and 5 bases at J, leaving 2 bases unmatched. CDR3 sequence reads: CASSQETSGTETQYF. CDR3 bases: TGTGCCAGCAGCCAAGAGACTAGCGGGACGGAGACCCAGTACTTC.

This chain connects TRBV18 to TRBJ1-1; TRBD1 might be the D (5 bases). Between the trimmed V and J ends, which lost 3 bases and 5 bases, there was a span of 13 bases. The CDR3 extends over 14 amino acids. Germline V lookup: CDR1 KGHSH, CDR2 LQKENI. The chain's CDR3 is CASSPLGGGTEAFF. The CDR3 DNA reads TGTGCCAGCTCACCCTTGGGGGGGGGTACTGAAGCTTTCTTT.

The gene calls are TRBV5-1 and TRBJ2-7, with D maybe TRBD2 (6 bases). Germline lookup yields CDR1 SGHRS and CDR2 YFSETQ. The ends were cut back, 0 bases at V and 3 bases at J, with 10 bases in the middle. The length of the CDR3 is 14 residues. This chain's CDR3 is CASSLGRVNYEQYF. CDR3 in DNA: TGCGCCAGCAGCTTGGGGAGGGTAAACTACGAGCAGTACTTC.

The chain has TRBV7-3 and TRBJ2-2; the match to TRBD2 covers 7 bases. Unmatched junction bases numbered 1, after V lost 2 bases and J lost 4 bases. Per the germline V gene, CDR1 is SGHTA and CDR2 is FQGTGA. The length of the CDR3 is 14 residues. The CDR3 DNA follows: TGTGCCAGCAGCTTATCGGGGGGCACCGGGGAGCTGTTTTTT. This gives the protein CASSLSGGTGELFF.

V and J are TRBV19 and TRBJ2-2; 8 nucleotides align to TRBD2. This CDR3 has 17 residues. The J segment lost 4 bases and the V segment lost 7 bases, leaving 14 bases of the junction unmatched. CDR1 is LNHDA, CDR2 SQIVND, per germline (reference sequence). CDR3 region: CASTVRGGLWTTGELFF. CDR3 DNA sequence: TGTGCCAGTACCGTCCGCGGGGGGCTATGGACCACCGGGGAGCTGTTTTTT.

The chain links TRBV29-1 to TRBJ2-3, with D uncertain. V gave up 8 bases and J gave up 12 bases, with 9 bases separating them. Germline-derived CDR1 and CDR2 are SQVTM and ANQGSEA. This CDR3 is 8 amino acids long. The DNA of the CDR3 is TGCAGCCCCCCTACTCAGTATTTT. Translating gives CSPPTQYF.

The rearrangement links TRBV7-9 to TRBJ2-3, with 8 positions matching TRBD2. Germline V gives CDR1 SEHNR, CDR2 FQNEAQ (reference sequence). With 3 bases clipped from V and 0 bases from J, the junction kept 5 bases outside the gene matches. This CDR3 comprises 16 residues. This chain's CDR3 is CASSFLLADSTDTQYF. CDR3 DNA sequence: TGTGCCAGCAGCTTTCTACTAGCGGATAGCACAGATACGCAGTATTTT. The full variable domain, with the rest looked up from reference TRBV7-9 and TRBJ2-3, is DTGVSQNPRHKITKRGQNVTFRCDPISEHNRLYWYRQTLGQGPEFLTYFQNEAQLEKSRLLSDRFSAERPKGSFSTLEIQRTEQGDSAMYLCASSFLLADSTDTQYFGPGTRLTVL.

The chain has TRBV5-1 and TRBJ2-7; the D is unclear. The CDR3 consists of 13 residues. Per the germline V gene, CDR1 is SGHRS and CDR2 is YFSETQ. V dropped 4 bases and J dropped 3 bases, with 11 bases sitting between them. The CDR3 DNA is TGCGCCAGCAGCCCCGCGGTGGGCTACGAGCAGTACTTC. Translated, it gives CASSPAVGYEQYF.

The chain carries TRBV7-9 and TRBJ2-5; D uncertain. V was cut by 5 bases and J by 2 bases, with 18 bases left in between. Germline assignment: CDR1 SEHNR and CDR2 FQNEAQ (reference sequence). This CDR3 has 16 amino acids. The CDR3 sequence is CASSPRPPKRQETQYF. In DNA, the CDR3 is TGTGCCAGCAGCCCCCGCCCCCCGAAACGGCAAGAGACCCAGTACTTC.

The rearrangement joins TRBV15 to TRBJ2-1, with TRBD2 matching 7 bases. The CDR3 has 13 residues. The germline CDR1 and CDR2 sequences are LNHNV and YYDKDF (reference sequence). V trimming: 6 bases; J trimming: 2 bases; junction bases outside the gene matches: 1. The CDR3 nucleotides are TGTGCCACCAGGGGGGGGACCTACAATGAGCAGTTCTTC. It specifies CATRGGTYNEQFF.

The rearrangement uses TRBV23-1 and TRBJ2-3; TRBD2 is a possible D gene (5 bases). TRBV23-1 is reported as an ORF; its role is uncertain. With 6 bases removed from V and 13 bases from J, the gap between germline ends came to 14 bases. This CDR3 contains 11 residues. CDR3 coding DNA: TGCGCCAGCAGCCGTGGGATCGGGGAGTATTTT. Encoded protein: CASSRGIGEYF.